A selection of T cell receptor beta chains follows, all from one sample in a study of cytomegalovirus exposure and HLA in healthy donors. Assay: immunoSEQ multiplex PCR; the TCRdb copy retains only in-frame clones and omits some. This sample has roughly 90,000 clones, with 82% found just once. Sequencing was done on a sample of PBMCs. All receptors come from a man aged 25 to 45 in good health and CMV-seropositive. Both conserved end residues are part of each CDR3. D genes are given only for firm matches. The size of a clone is reported for some rows only, either as once, few or many, or as a class for expanded clones.

d_gene,v_gene,abundance,j_gene,CDR3nt,CDR3aa
TRBD1,TRBV6-9,.,TRBJ1-1,TGTGCCAGCAGTTATATCGGGACAGGGGCGAACACTGAAGCTTTCTTT,CASSYIGTGANTEAFF
TRBD1,TRBV7-6,few,TRBJ2-2,TGTGCCAGCAGCCCCGGGACAGGGGGCTTCGGGGAGCTGTTTTTT,CASSPGTGGFGELFF
TRBD2,TRBV10-3,.,TRBJ2-1,TGTGCCATCAAGAACCTAGCGGGCTACAATGAGCAGTTCTTC,CAIKNLAGYNEQFF
TRBD1,TRBV5-4,.,TRBJ2-2,TGTGCCAGCAGCCCGTCGGGGGGACAGGGGGCCTACACCGGGGAGCTGTTTTTT,CASSPSGGQGAYTGELFF
.,TRBV6-4,.,TRBJ2-5,TGTGCCAGCAGTGACCCCGAGGAAATGGCGGAAGAGACCCAGTACTTC,CASSDPEEMAEETQYF
.,TRBV28,once,TRBJ2-2,TGTGCCAGCAGTTTAGGGGGGAGTCCCGCCGGGGAGCTGTTTTTT,CASSLGGSPAGELFF
.,TRBV19,.,TRBJ1-4,TGTGCCGGTAGTGACCAAGGGGGAACTAATGAAAAACTGTTTTTT,CAGSDQGGTNEKLFF
.,TRBV28,.,TRBJ1-2,TGTGCCAGCAGTTTTTATGGGGGGACGACCTTC,CASSFYGGTTF
.,TRBV14,.,TRBJ1-2,TGTGCCAGCAGCCAAGATCCAGGGGCCAGGGGCTACACCTTC,CASSQDPGARGYTF
.,TRBV6-5,.,TRBJ2-7,TGTGCCAGCAGTAGCCCAGGGGAGCAGTACTTC,CASSSPGEQYF
.,TRBV13,.,TRBJ1-4,TGTGCCAGCAGCTCAGCCCAACAAGGAGGTAATGAAAAACTGTTTTTT,CASSSAQQGGNEKLFF
.,TRBV5-1,.,TRBJ1-1,TGCGCCAGCAGCTTGGCCCCGACAGGTTTCATGAACACTGAAGCTTTCTTT,CASSLAPTGFMNTEAFF
TRBD2,TRBV10-1,.,TRBJ2-1,TGCGCCAGCAGCGAACTCCCGGGAGGGCCGGGCAATGAGCAGTTCTTC,CASSELPGGPGNEQFF
.,TRBV7-6,.,TRBJ2-7,TGTGCCAGCAGCCGTAGATCCGCCTACGAGCAGTACTTC,CASSRRSAYEQYF
.,TRBV5-5,.,TRBJ1-5,TGTGCCAGCAGCTTGTCTGGGGCCTCCAATCAGCCCCAGCATTTT,CASSLSGASNQPQHF
.,TRBV4-1,few,TRBJ2-7,TGCGCCAGCAGCCAAGGGACTCTCAACGAGCAGTACTTC,CASSQGTLNEQYF
.,TRBV18,.,TRBJ1-6,TGTGCCAGCTCCCCCGACCAGACAGGAGCTTCACCCCTCCACTTT,CASSPDQTGASPLHF
TRBD2,TRBV7-9,.,TRBJ2-1,TGTGCCAGCAGCTTAAGTCGGGAGGGGAGGGTCTTC,CASSLSREGRVF
TRBD2,TRBV27,.,TRBJ2-1,TGTGCCAGCAGTAACACCCTAGCGGGGGCTTCAAATGAGCAGTTCTTC,CASSNTLAGASNEQFF
.,TRBV7-9,.,TRBJ1-1,TGTGCCAGCAGCTGGACAAACACTGAAGCTTTCTTT,CASSWTNTEAFF
.,TRBV10-3,few,TRBJ1-5,TGTGCCATCAGTGATCTAGGAAGCAATCAGCCCCAGCATTTT,CAISDLGSNQPQHF
.,TRBV9,.,TRBJ1-5,TGTGCCAGCAGCTCACCCTCAGGGGAAACGAGCAATCAGCCCCAGCATTTT,CASSSPSGETSNQPQHF
TRBD1,TRBV30,.,TRBJ1-1,TGTGCCTGGAACGGACAGGGTAACACTGAAGCTTTCTTT,CAWNGQGNTEAFF
.,TRBV11-3,.,TRBJ1-3,TGTGCCAGCTCCGGGGGAGGAAACACCATATATTTT,CASSGGGNTIYF
.,TRBV30,.,TRBJ1-5,TGTGCCTGGGGGCTGGGGGCCGGGCCCCAGCATTTT,CAWGLGAGPQHF
.,TRBV25-1,.,TRBJ2-2,TGTGCCAGCTCCTGGTCAGGGTCCGGGGAGCTGTTTTTT,CASSWSGSGELFF
TRBD1,TRBV18,.,TRBJ2-5,TGTGCCAGCTCACCAGGGACAGAAGGTGCCAGGGGGCAGTACTTC,CASSPGTEGARGQYF
TRBD1,TRBV6-5,.,TRBJ2-2,TGTGCCAGCACTTACGGGGACAGGGTGAATCCCGGGGAGCTGTTTTTT,CASTYGDRVNPGELFF
.,TRBV6-1,.,TRBJ1-6,TGTGCCAGCAGTGAAGGGGCACAGGGCCTCTATAATTCACCCCTCCACTTT,CASSEGAQGLYNSPLHF
TRBD1,TRBV7-2,.,TRBJ2-2,TGTGCCAGCAGCTTCGACAGGGGGTGGACCGGGGAGCTGTTTTTT,CASSFDRGWTGELFF
TRBD1,TRBV9,.,TRBJ1-1,TGTGCCAGCAGCGTGGGAAGACAGGGGGCTAAGGGAACTGAAGCTTTCTTT,CASSVGRQGAKGTEAFF
.,TRBV7-8,.,TRBJ2-1,TGTGCCAGCAGCCTTAGCGGAAACTATTACAATGAGCAGTTCTTC,CASSLSGNYYNEQFF
TRBD1,TRBV18,.,TRBJ1-2,TGTGCCAGCTCACCACCCACAGGGGAAGCCGGGCTTGATGGCTACACCTTC,CASSPPTGEAGLDGYTF
.,TRBV5-4,.,TRBJ2-7,TGTGCCAGCAGCTTAGGGGGAGGGAGCTCCTACGAGCAGTACTTC,CASSLGGGSSYEQYF
.,TRBV28,few,TRBJ1-1,TGTGCCAGTGGGGTTGGGGCACAGAAAGCTTTCTTT,CASGVGAQKAFF
.,TRBV20-1,.,TRBJ2-7,TGCAGTGCTCGTACAGGGTACGAGCAGTACTTC,CSARTGYEQYF
.,TRBV4-1,few,TRBJ2-5,TGCGCCAGCAGCCAAGATAGGGGGTTGGGGACCCAGTACTTC,CASSQDRGLGTQYF
.,TRBV7-6,.,TRBJ2-7,TGTGCCAGCAGCTTAGGACTTAATGCGGACGAGCAGTACTTC,CASSLGLNADEQYF
TRBD1,TRBV11-2,.,TRBJ1-2,TGTGCCAGCAGCCCGGGACAGGGAAGCTATGGCTACACCTTC,CASSPGQGSYGYTF
.,TRBV5-7,.,TRBJ1-3,TGTGCCAGCAGCTCGACACAGGGCCGCAGCCATAGCTCTGGAAACACCATATATTTT,CASSSTQGRSHSSGNTIYF
TRBD2,TRBV30,.,TRBJ2-2,TGTGCCTGGAGTGTACCCCTAGCGGGAGTAAACACCGGGGAGCTGTTTTTT,CAWSVPLAGVNTGELFF
.,TRBV7-6,.,TRBJ1-4,TGTGCCAGCAGCCTCGGGGACTCGCGGCTGTTTTTT,CASSLGDSRLFF